Below are 14 T cell receptor beta chains sequenced from a single sample in a study of memory CD4+ T cells and cytomegalovirus serostatus. Profiled with immunoSEQ multiplex PCR; TCRdb holds only in-frame clones, not every one. The repertoire holds 35,000 to 50,000 clones, 75% to 85% seen once, with about 6.8% in the top ten. The sort gate was single viable CD3+CD4+CD8-CD45RO+ cells for memory CD4+ T cells. The sequencing input was memory CD4+ T cells from blood. Receptors originate from an adult in good health and CMV-seronegative.

The V and J genes are TRBV18 and TRBJ1-5; perhaps TRBD1 as D (5 bases). The V gene lost 3 bases and the J gene lost 4 bases, with 16 bases spanning the gap. Germline CDR1 reads KGHSH; CDR2 reads LQKENI. The CDR3 totals 16 residues. The CDR3 loop reads CASSPRSTGPNQPQHF. In DNA form, the CDR3 reads TGTGCCAGCTCACCCAGAAGTACAGGTCCTAATCAGCCCCAGCATTTT. The whole variable domain, remainder taken from reference TRBV18 and TRBJ1-5, is NAGVMQNPRHLVRRRGQEARLRCSPMKGHSHVYWYRQLPEEGLKFMVYLQKENIIDESGMPKERFSAEFPKEGPSILRIQQVVRGDSAAYFCASSPRSTGPNQPQHFGDGTRLSIL.

The J gene is TRBJ2-2, the V gene TRBV6-6; either TRBD1 or TRBD2 may fit D (5 bases each). V lost 5 bases and J 6 bases, leaving 10 bases between the germline ends. Looked up from germline, CDR1 is MNHNY and CDR2 is SVGAGI (reference sequence). CDR3 length equals 13 residues. As DNA, the CDR3 is TGTGCCAGCAGTCGAGGGACGGCCGGGGAGCTGTTTTTT. Translated, it gives CASSRGTAGELFF.

This chain links TRBV27 with TRBJ1-2; D gene unclear. Germline CDR1 reads MNHEY; CDR2 reads SMNVEV (reference sequence). V shed 0 bases and J shed 8 bases, with 16 bases lying between them. The CDR3 contains 15 residues. DNA for the CDR3: TGTGCCAGCAGTTTATCCCTAGGGTACGGCGGGGGCTACACCTTC. This sequence encodes CASSLSLGYGGGYTF.

J is TRBJ2-1 and V is TRBV5-4; D may be TRBD2 (5 bases). V gave up 2 bases and J gave up 4 bases, with 13 bases separating them. The CDR3 covers 15 residues. Germline V CDR1 and CDR2: SGHNT, YYREEE (reference sequence). CDR3: CASSFNGMGYNEQFF. DNA of the CDR3: TGTGCCAGCAGCTTCAACGGGATGGGGTACAATGAGCAGTTCTTC.

The chain joins TRBV7-6 to TRBJ1-5, with 9 bases aligning to TRBD1. The CDR3 sequence is 13 residues long. With V trimmed by 5 bases and J by 5 bases, 1 base remained unmatched. Germline loops: CDR1 SGHVS, CDR2 FNYEAQ. CDR3 protein: CASSRQGDQPQHF. CDR3 nucleotide sequence: TGTGCCAGCAGCCGACAGGGGGATCAGCCCCAGCATTTT. Full variable domain (outside the CDR3, taken from reference TRBV7-6 and TRBJ1-5): GAGVSQSPRYKVTKRGQDVALRCDPISGHVSLYWYRQALGQGPEFLTYFNYEAQQDKSGLPNDRFSAERPEGSISTLTIQRTEQRDSAMYRCASSRQGDQPQHFGDGTRLSIL.

The CDR3 is CASSLGESRSKNIQYF. The CDR3 DNA is TGTGCCAGCAGCTTGGGAGAAAGTCGGTCCAAAAACATTCAGTACTTC. The chain combines TRBV5-4 with TRBJ2-4; D gene uncertain. Between the trimmed V and J ends, which lost 0 bases and 2 bases, there was a span of 12 bases. The CDR3 totals 16 residues. The germline V gene encodes CDR1 SGHNT and CDR2 YYREEE (reference sequence).

This rearrangement joins TRBV7-9 to TRBJ1-1; no reliable D call. The germline CDR1 and CDR2 sequences are SEHNR and FQNEAQ (reference sequence). The CDR3 is 12 amino acids. Trimming cost V 10 bases and J 5 bases, with 14 bases left between them. The CDR3: CATIGRRTEAFF. CDR3 nucleotide sequence: TGTGCCACAATAGGGCGGAGGACTGAAGCTTTCTTT.

J is TRBJ1-5 and V is TRBV28, with D hard to call. Trimming pared 5 bases from V and 3 bases from J, leaving 14 bases between. Germline assignment: CDR1 MDHEN and CDR2 SYDVKM. The CDR3 is 15 residues long. The CDR3 here is CASSGTENANQPQHF. The CDR3 nucleotides are TGTGCCAGCAGTGGAACGGAAAACGCCAATCAGCCCCAGCATTTT.

This CDR3 is CSVPRENSYEQYF. The CDR3 nucleotides read TGCAGCGTTCCGCGGGAGAACTCCTACGAGCAGTACTTC. V usage is TRBV29-1 and J usage is TRBJ2-7; TRBD2 agrees at 7 bases. Looked up from germline, CDR1 is SQVTM and CDR2 is ANQGSEA. Trimming removed 5 bases from V and 0 bases from J; junction bases left unmatched: 4. The length of the CDR3 is 13 residues.

The chain is built from TRBV10-3 and TRBJ2-6, with a tentative D call TRBD1 (6 bases). Germline V gene data show CDR1 as ENHRY and CDR2 as SYGVKD. Trimming pared 2 bases from V and 0 bases from J, leaving 8 bases between. The CDR3 loop spans 16 amino acids. CDR3 in DNA: TGTGCCATCAGTGAGGGACAGCGCTCTGGGGCCAACGTCCTGACTTTC. Protein: CAISEGQRSGANVLTF.

The chain uses TRBV10-1 and TRBJ2-7; D not resolved. CDR1 is WNHNN and CDR2 is SYGVQD in the germline V gene (reference sequence). Trimming cost V 0 bases and J 7 bases, with 13 bases left between them. CDR3 length: 14 amino acids. The CDR3 bases are TGCGCCAGCAGTGAGTCGTTGAACCTTCGAGAGCAGTACTTC. It specifies CASSESLNLREQYF.

This clone counts as medium-sized (0.01 to 0.1%). This chain connects TRBV28 to TRBJ1-4, with D unclear. The CDR3 contains 16 residues. With 4 bases removed from V and 0 bases from J, the gap between germline ends came to 12 bases. Germline CDR1 and CDR2: MDHEN and SYDVKM. CDR3 sequence (DNA): TGTGCCAGCAGTTCAGATCGGGGTGCAACTAATGAAAAACTGTTTTTT. It translates to CASSSDRGATNEKLFF.

The chain uses TRBV5-6 and TRBJ2-2; 9 bases agree with TRBD1. The germline V gene has CDR1 SGHDT and CDR2 YYEEEE. V was pared by 1 base and J by 5 bases, with 6 bases of the junction left unmatched. This CDR3 is built from 16 residues. CDR3: CASSLKDRGRTGELFF. The CDR3 DNA sequence: TGTGCCAGCAGCTTGAAGGACAGGGGTAGGACCGGGGAGCTGTTTTTT.

The chain employs TRBV19 and TRBJ1-4, with 12 bases that match TRBD1. The CDR3 covers 12 residues. J lost 12 bases, V lost 8 bases, and 4 bases had no gene match. The germline V gene encodes CDR1 LNHDA and CDR2 SQIVND (reference sequence). This chain's CDR3 is CASRRDRGQLFF. For the CDR3, the DNA is TGTGCCAGTCGCCGGGACAGGGGGCAACTGTTTTTT.